One sample yielded the 28 T cell receptor beta chains listed below, sequenced in a study of cytomegalovirus exposure and HLA in healthy donors. The PCR had 60 Vbeta and 13 Jbeta primers. TCRdb keeps only in-frame clones here, not all; method: immunoSEQ multiplex PCR. The sample carries under 250,000 clones, over 60% recorded once. The source material was PBMCs. These receptors were obtained from a man between 18 and 35 years old in good health and CMV-seronegative.

This chain uses TRBV18 with TRBJ2-1; maybe TRBD2 (5 bases). Per germline, CDR1 KGHSH and CDR2 LQKENI. The germline V and J ends were trimmed by 0 bases and 4 bases, with 7 bases remaining between them. The CDR3 has 14 residues. This CDR3 reads CASSPPGAYNEQFF. The DNA of the CDR3 is TGTGCCAGCTCACCACCGGGAGCGTACAATGAGCAGTTCTTC.

This chain joins TRBV5-1 and TRBJ1-1, with 9 bases that match TRBD1. The germline V gene has CDR1 SGHRS and CDR2 YFSETQ. V was clipped by 5 bases and J by 10 bases; unmatched bases: 6. This CDR3 has 12 amino acids. CDR3 protein: CASRRQGGAAFF. For the CDR3, the DNA is TGCGCCAGCAGGAGACAGGGGGGTGCAGCTTTCTTT.

A few counts support this clone. The V and J genes are TRBV27 and TRBJ2-1; no definite D call. CDR3 size: 13 residues. The V end was cut by 6 bases, the J end by 0 bases, with 6 bases between. The V gene's germline CDR1 is MNHEY and CDR2 SMNVEV (reference sequence). In DNA, the CDR3 is TGTGCCAGCAGAGTCAGCTCCTACAATGAGCAGTTCTTC. It translates to CASRVSSYNEQFF.

V usage is TRBV6-5 and J usage is TRBJ2-7; tentative D call: TRBD1 (5 bases). The CDR3 sequence is 13 residues long. Germline CDR1 is MNHEY and CDR2 is SVGAGI. Trimming removed 5 bases at V and 2 bases at J, with 10 bases between. Here the CDR3 DNA reads TGTGCCAGCAGTGCTACAGGCCCCTACGAGCAGTACTTC. Protein sequence: CASSATGPYEQYF.

This chain joins TRBV5-1 and TRBJ2-1; 8 nucleotides align to TRBD2. The CDR3 has 15 residues. Germline V lookup: CDR1 SGHRS, CDR2 YFSETQ. V shed 1 base and J 1 base; nucleotides not matched to a gene: 1. CDR3 in amino acids: CASSLSGGSYNEQFF. Written as DNA, the CDR3 is TGCGCCAGCAGCTTGTCGGGGGGGTCCTACAATGAGCAGTTCTTC.

In its sample, this clone was seen a few times. The chain employs TRBV4-1 and TRBJ2-7; D not certain. CDR1 and CDR2 from the germline V gene are MGHRA and YSYEKL. The CDR3 is 15 residues long. Trimming took off 0 bases at V and 2 bases at J, with 11 bases between the two ends. CDR3 nucleotides: TGCGCCAGCAGCCAAGATAAAGACATCCCCTACGAGCAGTACTTC. Amino acid sequence: CASSQDKDIPYEQYF.

This clone occurred once. This chain joins TRBV29-1 and TRBJ2-2, with D perhaps TRBD2 (6 bases). Germline V CDR1 and CDR2: SQVTM, ANQGSEA. The CDR3 length is 16 residues. Between the trimmed V and J ends, which lost 6 bases and 1 base, there was a span of 18 bases. This chain's CDR3 is CSVGGVIGWNTGELFF. As DNA, the CDR3 is TGCAGCGTCGGAGGGGTTATCGGGTGGAACACCGGGGAGCTGTTTTTT.

This chain joins TRBV7-9 and TRBJ1-2, with D unresolved. Germline CDR1 and CDR2: SEHNR and FQNEAQ (reference sequence). This CDR3 comprises 12 residues. V was cut by 5 bases and J by 1 base, with 5 bases left in between. The CDR3 here is CASSINNYGYTF. For the CDR3, the DNA is TGTGCCAGCAGCATTAATAACTATGGCTACACCTTC.

The DNA for the CDR3 is TGTGCCAGTAGTACCCCGGGAGCAGGCTCCTACGAGCAGTACTTC. Translation gives CASSTPGAGSYEQYF. The genes are TRBV19 and TRBJ2-7, with a possible D match to TRBD2 (6 bases). Looked up from germline, CDR1 is LNHDA and CDR2 is SQIVND (reference sequence). The CDR3 covers 15 residues. The V gene lost 4 bases and the J gene lost 0 bases, with 13 bases spanning the gap.

The CDR3 DNA follows: TGCGCCAGCAGCCCGGGACAGGGGCCTACCTACGAGCAGTACTTC. It translates to CASSPGQGPTYEQYF. The chain has TRBV4-1 and TRBJ2-7; 10 positions match TRBD1. The V gene end was trimmed by 4 bases and the J gene end by 2 bases; junction bases not matched to a gene: 5. CDR3 length: 15 amino acids. Germline CDR1 MGHRA, CDR2 YSYEKL.

This sequence joins TRBV12-5 and TRBJ2-3, with 15 bases identical to TRBD2. With V trimmed by 6 bases and J by 1 base, 17 bases remained unmatched. Germline loops: CDR1 LGHNT, CDR2 FRNRAP. The CDR3 runs to 21 residues. CDR3 nucleotides: TGTGCTAGTGGCCATAGGTCGGGACTAGCGGGGGGTACTCTCGGCACAGATACGCAGTATTTT. As protein: CASGHRSGLAGGTLGTDTQYF.

The chain carries TRBV7-9 and TRBJ2-2; the D gene is possibly TRBD1 (5 bases). V lost 5 bases to trimming and J lost 4 bases, with 14 bases between them. Germline V gene sequence: CDR1 SEHNR, CDR2 FQNEAQ (reference sequence). The CDR3 has 15 residues. The CDR3: CASSGARAPTGELFF. The CDR3 nucleotides read TGTGCCAGCAGCGGAGCCAGGGCCCCCACCGGGGAGCTGTTTTTT.

The rearrangement uses TRBV18 and TRBJ1-1; TRBD1 might be the D (6 bases). Germline V gene sequence: CDR1 KGHSH, CDR2 LQKENI. The CDR3 has 16 residues. Between the trimmed V and J ends, which lost 6 bases and 5 bases, there was a span of 22 bases. DNA for the CDR3: TGTGCCAGCTCGCCCCAGGGATCAGGGGCCGGGACTGAAGCTTTCTTT. This codes for CASSPQGSGAGTEAFF.

V gene TRBV5-5 combines with J gene TRBJ1-2; 8 bases fit TRBD1. The CDR3 is 15 amino acids. V shed 4 bases, J shed 5 bases, and the junction held 10 bases outside the gene matches. CDR1 and CDR2 (germline): SGHKS, YYEKEE (reference sequence). CDR3 sequence: CASSLGQGGGYGYTF. The CDR3 bases are TGTGCCAGCAGCCTCGGACAGGGCGGAGGGTATGGCTACACCTTC. Based on the CDR3 plus reference TRBV5-5 and TRBJ1-2, the full variable domain is DAGVTQSPTHLIKTRGQQVTLRCSPISGHKSVSWYQQVLGQGPQFIFQYYEKEERGRGNFPDRFSARQFPNYSSELNVNALLLGDSALYLCASSLGQGGGYGYTFGSGTRLTVV.

The genes are TRBV28 and TRBJ1-2, with D possibly matching TRBD1 (5 bases). Germline CDR1 is MDHEN and CDR2 is SYDVKM. The CDR3 contains 13 residues. Trimming removed 6 bases from V and 2 bases from J, with 10 bases in between. The CDR3 loop reads CASRQDGNYGYTF. The CDR3 region has the DNA TGTGCCAGCAGACAGGACGGAAACTATGGCTACACCTTC.

The CDR3 nucleotides read TGTGCCTGTATGGGGGGGACATCTGGAAACACCATATATTTT. The encoded protein is CACMGGTSGNTIYF. The chain couples TRBV2 to TRBJ1-3; TRBD1 might be the D (6 bases). Trimming left V 11 bases short and J 1 base short, with 15 bases between. CDR3 length: 14 residues. CDR1 SNHLY and CDR2 FYNNEI come from the germline V gene.

The table lists this clone with a count of one. The rearrangement joins TRBV2 to TRBJ2-1; the D is unclear. This CDR3 has 14 amino acids. Germline values: CDR1 SNHLY, CDR2 FYNNEI. Trimming stripped 6 bases from V and 1 base from J, with 10 bases between. CDR3: CASRETDSYNEQFF. In DNA form, the CDR3 reads TGTGCCAGCAGGGAGACGGATTCCTACAATGAGCAGTTCTTC.

This clone was seen more than once but under ten times. This chain links TRBV2 with TRBJ2-5; 7 bases match TRBD1. CDR1 SNHLY and CDR2 FYNNEI come from the germline V gene. The J segment lost 5 bases and the V segment lost 5 bases, leaving 8 bases of the junction unmatched. This CDR3 comprises 14 residues. The CDR3 here is CASSPRQGGETQYF. In nucleotides, the CDR3 is TGTGCCAGCAGTCCTCGACAGGGCGGGGAGACCCAGTACTTC. The full variable domain, in which reference TRBV2 and TRBJ2-5 provide the parts outside the CDR3, is EPEVTQTPSHQVTQMGQEVILRCVPISNHLYFYWYRQILGQKVEFLVSFYNNEISEKSEIFDDQFSVERPDGSNFTLKIRSTKLEDSAMYFCASSPRQGGETQYFGPGTRLLVL.

J is TRBJ2-5 and V is TRBV19; TRBD2 matches 8 bases. CDR1 and CDR2 from the germline V gene are LNHDA and SQIVND (reference sequence). The CDR3 runs 12 residues. The J segment lost 4 bases and the V segment lost 8 bases, leaving 3 bases of the junction unmatched. The CDR3 nucleotides are TGTGCCAGTGGGACTAGAGGAGAGACCCAGTACTTC. Its translation: CASGTRGETQYF.

The chain joins TRBV2 to TRBJ2-1; D is uncertain. Germline V lookup: CDR1 SNHLY, CDR2 FYNNEI. The CDR3 runs 14 residues. V shed 6 bases and J shed 4 bases, with 13 bases lying between them. The CDR3 DNA reads as TGTGCCAGCAGCGAACGAGGTTATTACAATGAGCAGTTCTTC. Amino acid sequence: CASSERGYYNEQFF. Variable domain in full (rest from reference TRBV2 and TRBJ2-1): EPEVTQTPSHQVTQMGQEVILRCVPISNHLYFYWYRQILGQKVEFLVSFYNNEISEKSEIFDDQFSVERPDGSNFTLKIRSTKLEDSAMYFCASSERGYYNEQFFGPGTRLTVL.

The chain is built from TRBV7-2 and TRBJ2-3; TRBD2 agrees at 15 bases. The germline V gene encodes CDR1 SGHTA and CDR2 FQGNSA. The CDR3 extends over 18 amino acids. Losses at the gene ends were 4 bases for V and 2 bases for J; bases not matched to a gene: 7. In nucleotides, the CDR3 is TGTGCCAGCAGCTCAGGACTAGCGGGAGGGCTCGTCACAGATACGCAGTATTTT. Translated, it gives CASSSGLAGGLVTDTQYF.

This rearrangement joins TRBV29-1 to TRBJ2-7; D possibly corresponds to TRBD1 (6 bases). The CDR3 spans 12 residues. The V and J ends lost 4 bases and 3 bases respectively, with 10 bases between them. Germline assignment: CDR1 SQVTM and CDR2 ANQGSEA. The CDR3 nucleotides read TGCAGCGTTGGGACAGCCATCTACGAGCAGTACTTC. Its translation: CSVGTAIYEQYF.

The chain joins TRBV7-9 to TRBJ2-1; perhaps TRBD2 as D (5 bases). The ends were cut back, 4 bases at V and 3 bases at J, with 13 bases in the middle. There are 15 residues in the CDR3. CDR1 SEHNR and CDR2 FQNEAQ come from the germline V gene (reference sequence). CDR3 DNA: TGTGCCAGCAGCTCAACTAGTGTCCTCTACAATGAGCAGTTCTTC. It translates to CASSSTSVLYNEQFF.

The rearrangement links TRBV4-1 to TRBJ2-2, with a weak D call TRBD1 (6 bases). The CDR3 loop spans 15 amino acids. The V and J ends lost 4 bases and 5 bases respectively, with 14 bases between them. The germline gives CDR1 MGHRA, CDR2 YSYEKL. The CDR3 DNA is TGCGCCAGCAGCCTCCCCGGACAGCCGACCGGGGAGCTGTTTTTT. It encodes CASSLPGQPTGELFF.

The V and J genes are TRBV5-1 and TRBJ2-5; 14 bases agree with TRBD2. CDR1 and CDR2 (germline): SGHRS, YFSETQ. Trimming cost V 0 bases and J 11 bases; bases outside gene matches: 6. This CDR3 is built from 15 residues. This chain's CDR3 is CASSLDGTSGREQYF. The CDR3 DNA reads as TGCGCCAGCAGCTTGGATGGGACTAGCGGGAGAGAGCAGTACTTC. Combining the CDR3 with reference TRBV5-1 and TRBJ2-5 gives the whole variable domain KAGVTQTPRYLIKTRGQQVTLSCSPISGHRSVSWYQQTPGQGLQFLFEYFSETQRNKGNFPGRFSGRQFSNSRSEMNVSTLELGDSALYLCASSLDGTSGREQYFGPGTRLLVL.

V gene TRBV28 combines with J gene TRBJ2-7, with TRBD2 as a possible D gene (5 bases). Germline V gene data show CDR1 as MDHEN and CDR2 as SYDVKM. CDR3 length: 14 amino acids. With 5 bases removed from V and 2 bases from J, the gap between germline ends came to 13 bases. CDR3 nucleotides: TGTGCCAGCAGTCTCCGGCTAGCAACCTACGAGCAGTACTTC. Its translation is CASSLRLATYEQYF.

This clone was seen only once. The chain recombines TRBV5-1 with TRBJ1-2, with 9 bases identical to TRBD1. After removal of 3 bases from V and 6 bases from J, the junction contained 6 bases not matched to a gene. The CDR3 is 14 amino acids. In germline, CDR1 is SGHRS, CDR2 YFSETQ. The CDR3 coding sequence is TGCGCCAGCAGCTACCGGGACAGGGAGCATGGCTACACCTTC. Protein sequence: CASSYRDREHGYTF.

In this sample, this clone turned up a few times. In nucleotides, the CDR3 is TGTGCCAGCAGCTTAGGCGGGGCGGGAGCTTATTATAATGAGCAGTTCTTC. Its protein is CASSLGGAGAYYNEQFF. V gene TRBV11-2 combines with J gene TRBJ2-1; 7 bases are shared with TRBD2. With 1 base clipped from V and 7 bases from J, the junction kept 13 bases outside the gene matches. This CDR3 is 17 amino acids long. CDR1 SGHAT and CDR2 FQNNGV come from the germline V gene.